These T cell receptor beta chains were read from a single sample in a study of blood T cell repertoires in COVID-19. The repertoire was sequenced with immunoSEQ multiplex PCR; TCRdb's copy has only in-frame clones and lacks some. In the table there are hundreds of thousands of clones, nearly 90% of which are singletons. Sequencing was done on a sample of PBMCs or T cells enriched from blood (not recorded which). The receptor source for this set is a woman between 18 and 30 years old with acute COVID-19. Each CDR3 is given with its conserved first and last residue. A D gene is named only where the DNA matches it firmly. Rows may omit the clone size; those that give it use once, few, many or a size class.

TRBJ2-7	NA	NA	TRBV7-2	CASSLAVRSYEQYF	TGTGCCAGCAGCTTAGCGGTCCGGAGCTACGAGCAGTACTTC
TRBJ2-6	NA	TRBD1	TRBV18	CASSPRGQGEAGANVLTF	TGTGCCAGCTCACCCAGGGGACAGGGCGAGGCTGGGGCCAACGTCCTGACTTTC
TRBJ1-1	NA	NA	TRBV29-1	CSVRDLNTEAFF	TGCAGCGTTCGAGATCTGAACACTGAAGCTTTCTTT
TRBJ2-7	NA	NA	TRBV5-5	CASSLAGSYEQYF	TGTGCCAGCAGCTTGGCGGGTTCCTACGAGCAGTACTTC
TRBJ1-4	few	NA	TRBV30	CAWSPGGVEGKLFF	TGTGCCTGGAGCCCTGGCGGGGTGGAAGGAAAACTGTTTTTT
TRBJ2-7	NA	NA	TRBV21-1	CASSKTFQQRLASSYEQYF	TGTGCCAGCAGCAAGACTTTCCAGCAACGACTAGCCTCCAGCTACGAGCAGTACTTC
TRBJ1-2	NA	TRBD1	TRBV27	CASGIQGTVRSGYTF	TGTGCCAGCGGTATACAGGGGACTGTTCGCTCTGGCTACACCTTC
TRBJ2-1	NA	NA	TRBV7-9	CASSLANTRGNEQFF	TGTGCCAGCAGCTTAGCCAACACACGGGGGAATGAGCAGTTCTTC
TRBJ2-1	NA	NA	TRBV3-1/TRBV3-2	CASSSAPGYNEQFF	TGTGCCAGCAGCTCGGCCCCAGGGTACAATGAGCAGTTCTTC
TRBJ2-3	NA	TRBD1	TRBV6-5	CASTAGTGTDTQYF	TGTGCCAGCACTGCCGGGACAGGCACAGATACGCAGTATTTT
TRBJ2-7	NA	TRBD1	TRBV15	CATSRNQWGQGTYEQYF	TGTGCCACCAGCAGGAATCAATGGGGACAGGGGACCTACGAGCAGTACTTC
TRBJ2-1	NA	NA	TRBV9	CASSVELAAYNEQFF	TGTGCCAGCAGCGTAGAACTAGCTGCCTACAATGAGCAGTTCTTC
TRBJ1-2	NA	NA	TRBV28	CASSFPTGGYGYTF	TGTGCCAGCAGTTTCCCGACAGGCGGCTATGGCTACACCTTC
TRBJ2-2	NA	TRBD2	TRBV9	CASSVTSVGNTGELFF	TGTGCCAGCAGCGTAACTAGCGTCGGGAACACCGGGGAGCTGTTTTTT
TRBJ2-3	NA	NA	TRBV19	CASSSASLDTQYF	TGTGCCAGTAGTAGTGCTAGTTTAGATACGCAGTATTTT
TRBJ2-4	NA	NA	TRBV4-1	CASSQGSGTKNIQYF	TGCGCCAGCAGCCAAGGATCAGGGACCAAAAACATTCAGTACTTC
TRBJ2-7	NA	TRBD1	TRBV7-9	CASSSQGARAYEQYF	TGTGCCAGCAGCTCTCAGGGGGCTCGGGCCTACGAGCAGTACTTC
TRBJ2-5	NA	NA	TRBV19	CASSLSRGRGRETQYF	TGTGCCAGTAGTTTATCCAGGGGACGAGGCCGGGAGACCCAGTACTTC
TRBJ2-7	NA	NA	TRBV4-3	CASSLGLSNYEQYF	TGCGCCAGCAGCTTGGGACTCTCGAACTACGAGCAGTACTTC
TRBJ2-5	NA	NA	TRBV6-6	CASSYVGGGETQYF	TGTGCCAGCAGTTACGTAGGGGGAGGGGAGACCCAGTACTTC
TRBJ1-6	NA	NA	TRBV4-1	CASSQVGTDSPLHF	TGCGCCAGCAGCCAAGTTGGGACTGATTCACCCCTCCACTTT
TRBJ1-5	many	TRBD1	TRBV27	CASSFQGQAGQPQHF	TGTGCCAGCAGTTTCCAGGGACAGGCGGGGCAGCCCCAGCATTTT
TRBJ2-7	NA	TRBD2	TRBV6-2/TRBV6-3	CASSRPPGTSGQRSSYEQYF	TGTGCCAGCAGCCGACCCCCCGGGACTAGCGGGCAAAGGAGCTCCTACGAGCAGTACTTC
TRBJ2-1	NA	TRBD2	TRBV6-5	CASRSRDYREQFF	TGTGCCAGCAGGTCCCGGGACTACCGTGAGCAGTTCTTC